Listed here are 5 T cell receptor beta chains from one sample, sequenced in a study of T cell changes during pregnancy in multiple sclerosis. Some clones are missing from TCRdb's copy, which holds only in-frame ones; the method was immunoSEQ multiplex PCR. The sample consists of some 80,000 clones, more than 85% of them appearing once. The material was peripheral blood, obtained in the first trimester of pregnancy. The receptors here all came from a female donor with multiple sclerosis, enrolled in a pregnancy study.

As DNA, the CDR3 is TGTGCCAGTAGACTATCTAGCGGGGGCTCCTACAATGAGCAGTTCTTC. It specifies CASRLSSGGSYNEQFF. The chain recombines TRBV19 with TRBJ2-1, with 10 bases aligning to TRBD2. After removal of 6 bases from V and 0 bases from J, the junction contained 5 bases not matched to a gene. CDR3 length: 16 amino acids. From germline, CDR1 is LNHDA and CDR2 SQIVND (reference sequence). Together with reference TRBV19 and TRBJ2-1, the CDR3 gives the full variable domain: DGGITQSPKYLFRKEGQNVTLSCEQNLNHDAMYWYRQDPGQGLRLIYYSQIVNDFQKGDIAEGYSVSREKKESFPLTVTSAQKNPTAFYLCASRLSSGGSYNEQFFGPGTRLTVL.

This clone was detected once. This chain links TRBV29-1 with TRBJ2-3; 9 bases are shared with TRBD2. With V trimmed by 7 bases and J by 1 base, 3 bases remained unmatched. This CDR3 spans 13 amino acids. Germline V gene data show CDR1 as SQVTM and CDR2 as ANQGSEA. The CDR3 DNA reads as TGCAGCGCCGAGCGGGGGGGCACAGATACGCAGTATTTT. It specifies CSAERGGTDTQYF.

The chain couples TRBV15 to TRBJ1-1; 8 bases map to TRBD1. V lost 1 base and J lost 5; bases outside the gene matches: 3. Germline loops: CDR1 LNHNV, CDR2 YYDKDF (reference sequence). This CDR3 comprises 14 residues. CDR3 nucleotides: TGTGCCACCAGCAGAGGGACAGGGAAGACTGAAGCTTTCTTT. Translating it yields CATSRGTGKTEAFF.

CDR3 loop: CAFGGRSSYNSPLHF. The CDR3 nucleotides are TGTGCCTTTGGGGGCAGGAGCTCCTATAATTCACCCCTCCACTTT. This chain links TRBV30 with TRBJ1-6; possible D gene TRBD1, 6 bases. V was clipped by 7 bases and J by 0 bases, with 13 bases between them. The CDR3 has 15 amino acids. In germline, CDR1 is GTSNPN, CDR2 SVGIG (reference sequence). The whole variable domain, filled in from reference TRBV30 and TRBJ1-6, reads SQTIHQWPATLVQPVGSPLSLECTVEGTSNPNLYWYRQAAGRGLQLLFYSVGIGQISSEVPQNLSASRPQDRQFILSSKKLLLSDSGFYLCAFGGRSSYNSPLHFGNGTRLTVT.

In DNA form, the CDR3 reads TGTGCCAGCAGGACTGGACTAGCGGGGACTCAGAACCCGAACACCGGGGAGCTGTTTTTT. It encodes CASRTGLAGTQNPNTGELFF. This chain uses TRBV2 with TRBJ2-2; TRBD2 agrees at 12 bases. The germline V gene encodes CDR1 SNHLY and CDR2 FYNNEI. The CDR3 runs to 20 residues. V was clipped by 6 bases and J by 0 bases; unmatched bases: 14.